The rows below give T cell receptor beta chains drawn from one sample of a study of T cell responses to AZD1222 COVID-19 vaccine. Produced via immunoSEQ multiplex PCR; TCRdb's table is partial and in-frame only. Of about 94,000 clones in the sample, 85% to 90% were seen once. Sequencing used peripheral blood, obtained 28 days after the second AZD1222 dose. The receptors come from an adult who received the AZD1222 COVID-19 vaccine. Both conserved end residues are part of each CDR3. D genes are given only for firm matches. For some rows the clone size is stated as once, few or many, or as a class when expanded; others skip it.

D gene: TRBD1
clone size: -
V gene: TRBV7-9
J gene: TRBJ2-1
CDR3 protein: CASSSPRDREKIGNEQFF
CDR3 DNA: TGTGCCAGCAGCTCCCCCCGGGACAGGGAAAAAATTGGGAATGAGCAGTTCTTC

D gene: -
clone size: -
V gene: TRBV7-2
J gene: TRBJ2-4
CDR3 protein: CASSLDSTHLSIQYF
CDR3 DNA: TGTGCCAGCAGCTTAGATTCGACGCACCTGAGCATTCAGTACTTC

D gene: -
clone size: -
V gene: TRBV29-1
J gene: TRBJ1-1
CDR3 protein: CSVSEGQWVLEAFF
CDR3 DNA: TGCAGCGTTTCCGAAGGACAGTGGGTCCTTGAAGCTTTCTTT

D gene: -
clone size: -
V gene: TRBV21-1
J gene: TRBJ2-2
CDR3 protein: CASSKARLNTGELFF
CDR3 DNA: TGTGCCAGCAGCAAAGCCAGGCTTAACACCGGGGAGCTGTTTTTT

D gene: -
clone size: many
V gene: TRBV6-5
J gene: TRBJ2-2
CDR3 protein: CASRPNTGELFF
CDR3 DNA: TGTGCCAGCAGGCCGAACACCGGGGAGCTGTTTTTT

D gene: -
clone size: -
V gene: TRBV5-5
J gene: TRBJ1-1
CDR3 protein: CASSPSGYRYTEAFF
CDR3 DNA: TGTGCCAGCAGTCCAAGCGGGTATAGGTACACTGAAGCTTTCTTT

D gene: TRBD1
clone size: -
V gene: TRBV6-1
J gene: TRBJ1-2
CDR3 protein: CASSETGLGISARDRDGYTF
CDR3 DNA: TGTGCCAGCAGTGAGACAGGGCTTGGGATTTCCGCCCGGGACAGGGATGGCTACACCTTC

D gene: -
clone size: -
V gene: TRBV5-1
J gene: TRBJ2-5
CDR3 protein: CASSLLDSGSAKTQYF
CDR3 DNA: TGCGCCAGCAGCTTGTTAGACTCTGGTTCGGCCAAGACCCAGTACTTC

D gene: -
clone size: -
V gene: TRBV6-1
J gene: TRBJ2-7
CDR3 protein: CASSEGRTSYEQYF
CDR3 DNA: TGTGCCAGCAGTGAAGGACGGACCTCCTACGAGCAGTACTTC

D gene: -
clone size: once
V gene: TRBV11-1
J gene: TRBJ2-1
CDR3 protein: CASSLSGLNNEQFF
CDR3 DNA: TGTGCCAGCAGCTTAAGTGGACTCAACAATGAGCAGTTCTTC

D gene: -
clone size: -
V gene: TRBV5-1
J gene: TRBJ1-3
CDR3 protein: CASSWGTGNTIYF
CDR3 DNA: TGCGCCAGCAGCTGGGGGACTGGAAACACCATATATTTT

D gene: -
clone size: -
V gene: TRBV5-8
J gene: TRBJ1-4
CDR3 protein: CASSLRGQLKMKKLFF
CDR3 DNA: TGTGCCAGCAGCTTACGAGGGCAGCTGAAAATGAAAAAACTGTTTTTT

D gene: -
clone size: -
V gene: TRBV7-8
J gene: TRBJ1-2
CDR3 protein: CASSFQGGHYGYTF
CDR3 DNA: TGTGCCAGCAGTTTTCAGGGAGGCCACTATGGCTACACCTTC

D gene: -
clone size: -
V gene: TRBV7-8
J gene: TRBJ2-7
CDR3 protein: CASSFTPLGEQYF
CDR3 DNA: TGTGCCAGCAGCTTCACCCCTCTTGGGGAGCAGTACTTC

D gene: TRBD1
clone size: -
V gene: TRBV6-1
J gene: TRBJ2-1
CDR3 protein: CASSDRDRGNEQFF
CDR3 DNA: TGTGCCAGCAGTGACCGGGACAGGGGTAATGAGCAGTTCTTC

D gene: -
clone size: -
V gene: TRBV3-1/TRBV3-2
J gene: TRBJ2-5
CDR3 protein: CASSQRGQETQYF
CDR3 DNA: TGTGCCAGCAGCCAACGGGGCCAAGAGACCCAGTACTTC

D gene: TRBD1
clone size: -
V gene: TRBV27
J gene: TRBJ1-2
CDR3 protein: CASSFPGTGRRNYGYTF
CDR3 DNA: TGTGCCAGCAGTTTCCCCGGGACAGGGAGGCGTAACTATGGCTACACCTTC